The 25 T cell receptor beta chains reported below all come from one sample, sequenced in a study of shared clonotypes between healthy human individuals. Data came from immunoSEQ multiplex PCR; TCRdb stores just in-frame clones and leaves some out. In the table there are some 2,100,000 clones, approximately 94% of which are singletons. The sample was naive CD4+ T cells sorted from blood. The subset was: CD45RA+ positively selected. The receptors stem from a young man in good health.

The chain uses TRBV10-1 and TRBJ1-1; tentatively, D is TRBD1 (5 bases). The CDR3 is 16 amino acids. Germline lookup yields CDR1 WNHNN and CDR2 SYGVQD (reference sequence). Trimming stripped 0 bases from V and 1 base from J, with 12 bases between. CDR3 sequence (DNA): TGCGCCAGCAGTGAGTCTACACGGGGCCAGAACACTGAAGCTTTCTTT. Translated: CASSESTRGQNTEAFF.

This chain joins TRBV10-3 and TRBJ2-5, with a possible D match to TRBD2 (5 bases). The V end was cut by 3 bases, the J end by 0 bases, with 8 bases between. The CDR3 totals 14 residues. Per germline, CDR1 ENHRY and CDR2 SYGVKD. Here the CDR3 DNA reads TGTGCCATCAGTGACCAGGACTACCAAGAGACCCAGTACTTC. This gives the protein CAISDQDYQETQYF.

The chain links TRBV6-1 to TRBJ2-2; D call uncertain. The germline V and J ends were trimmed by 7 bases and 0 bases, with 12 bases remaining between them. The CDR3 consists of 15 residues. Germline V lookup: CDR1 MNHNS, CDR2 SASEGT. CDR3 amino acids: CASTSQMSNTGELFF. As DNA, the CDR3 is TGTGCCAGCACTTCCCAAATGTCGAACACCGGGGAGCTGTTTTTT.

With respect to this clone: Other DNA sequences in the same sample also yield this CDR3. V usage is TRBV6-1 and J usage is TRBJ2-7; 9 nucleotides line up with TRBD2. Germline V gene lookup returns CDR1 MNHNS and CDR2 SASEGT. CDR3 length: 15 amino acids. V lost 2 bases, J lost 0 bases, and 2 bases stayed unmatched. The CDR3 nucleotides read TGTGCCAGCAGTGAACCGGGACTAGCCTCCTACGAGCAGTACTTC. This codes for CASSEPGLASYEQYF.

The rearrangement joins TRBV28 to TRBJ1-2, with D perhaps matching TRBD1 (6 bases). There are 15 residues in the CDR3. Between the trimmed V and J ends, which lost 7 bases and 0 bases, there was a span of 15 bases. Germline CDR1 MDHEN, CDR2 SYDVKM. Here the CDR3 reads CASILGGGANYGYTF. CDR3 bases: TGTGCCAGCATCCTTGGAGGGGGAGCTAACTATGGCTACACCTTC.

This chain joins TRBV25-1 and TRBJ1-1; 10 nucleotides match TRBD1. The CDR3 runs to 15 residues. Trimming took 4 bases from V and 7 from J; bases not matched to a gene: 9. Germline-derived CDR1 and CDR2 are MGHDK and SYGVNS. The CDR3 DNA reads TGTGCCAGCAGTGCCCCGGGACAGGGGAACTATGAAGCTTTCTTT. This sequence encodes CASSAPGQGNYEAFF.

The chain uses TRBV4-1 and TRBJ2-6; D is ambiguous. This CDR3 spans 15 amino acids. The V gene's germline CDR1 is MGHRA and CDR2 YSYEKL. Trimming removed 5 bases from V and 0 bases from J, with 8 bases in between. The CDR3 region has the DNA TGCGCCAGCAGCGGGTCGAGCTCTGGGGCCAACGTCCTGACTTTC. This sequence encodes CASSGSSSGANVLTF.

Worth noting for this clone: This CDR3 is missing its conserved last phenylalanine or tryptophan, likely due to a read error. It is unclear where the CDR3 begins or ends on the DNA, so no DNA is shown, and the CDR3 is as TCRdb lists it. The chain links TRBV19 to TRBJ1-1; the listed D gene, TRBD1, was not tested against the DNA. Both ends counted, the CDR3 spans 10 residues. From germline, CDR1 is LNHDA and CDR2 SQIVND (reference sequence). The CDR3 protein is CASSIRDSSL.

The genes are TRBV4-3 and TRBJ1-6; 7 bases are a match to TRBD1. Trimming removed 0 bases from V and 10 bases from J; junction bases left unmatched: 9. The germline V gene has CDR1 LGHNA and CDR2 YSLEER. CDR3 length: 16 amino acids. The CDR3 DNA reads TGCGCCAGCAGCCAAGATGGTAGGCCAGGGGGGTCACCCCTCCACTTT. Its protein is CASSQDGRPGGSPLHF.

The chain employs TRBV19 and TRBJ2-7, with 12 bases fitting TRBD2. V shed 10 bases and J 4 bases; nucleotides not matched to a gene: 8. Germline V gene sequence: CDR1 LNHDA, CDR2 SQIVND (reference sequence). The CDR3 runs to 14 residues. The CDR3 sequence: CATKRTSGEYEQYF. CDR3 bases: TGTGCCACCAAACGGACTAGCGGGGAGTACGAGCAGTACTTC.

The DNA of the CDR3 is TGTGCCATCAGTGATATAGTACATAAAGGTCAGCCCCAGCATTTT. This translates into CAISDIVHKGQPQHF. This chain joins TRBV10-3 and TRBJ1-5; D remains unclear. The CDR3 length is 15 residues. Germline V gene data show CDR1 as ENHRY and CDR2 as SYGVKD. V lost 3 bases and J lost 6, with 15 bases in between.

The V call is TRBV2, the J call TRBJ1-1; D not certain. Looked up from germline, CDR1 is SNHLY and CDR2 is FYNNEI. Trimming stripped 4 bases from V and 11 bases from J, with 8 bases between. The CDR3 extends over 10 amino acids. CDR3 DNA: TGTGCCAGCAGTGTCGGTGTCGCTTTCTTT. This translates into CASSVGVAFF.

The rearrangement joins TRBV6-5 to TRBJ1-4, with a weak D call TRBD1 (6 bases). CDR3 length: 15 amino acids. V was cut by 2 bases and J by 4 bases, with 11 bases left in between. Per germline, CDR1 MNHEY and CDR2 SVGAGI. The CDR3 protein is CASSYTDSGNEKLFF. CDR3 nucleotides: TGTGCCAGCAGTTACACGGACAGCGGTAATGAAAAACTGTTTTTT.

The V call is TRBV6-5, the J call TRBJ2-1, with 7 bases matching TRBD2. The ends lost 4 bases at V and 5 bases at J; junction bases unmatched: 8. The germline V gene encodes CDR1 MNHEY and CDR2 SVGAGI. There are 15 residues in the CDR3. CDR3 in amino acids: CASSSPAGANNEQFF. The CDR3 coding sequence is TGTGCCAGCAGTTCCCCCGCGGGAGCGAACAATGAGCAGTTCTTC.

The CDR3 sequence is CASSLTAGADTEAFF. CDR3 nucleotide sequence: TGTGCCAGCAGCTTAACGGCGGGGGCGGACACTGAAGCTTTCTTT. The chain carries TRBV7-3 and TRBJ1-1, with D possibly TRBD1 on 6 matching bases. CDR3 length: 15 amino acids. From germline, CDR1 is SGHTA and CDR2 FQGTGA. V was trimmed by 0 bases and J by 3 bases, leaving 11 bases between them.

The rearrangement links TRBV29-1 to TRBJ2-5; D is unclear. The DNA end favors TRBJ2-7, so the J call may be wrong. CDR1 is SQVTM, CDR2 ANQGSEA, per germline. The CDR3 runs 14 residues. This chain's CDR3 is CSVVHPRPLYEQYF. CDR3 in DNA: TGCAGCGTTGTCCATCCGAGGCCCCTCTACGAGCAGTACTTC.

The chain is built from TRBV19 and TRBJ1-5, with a tentative D call TRBD1 (5 bases). V lost 3 bases and J 4 bases, leaving 25 bases between the germline ends. The germline gives CDR1 LNHDA, CDR2 SQIVND (reference sequence). The CDR3 loop spans 19 amino acids. CDR3 sequence (DNA): TGTGCCAGTAGTATGCAAGTAGTTCGGGCGTCAAGACAGAATCAGCCCCAGCATTTT. This gives the protein CASSMQVVRASRQNQPQHF.

The chain recombines TRBV10-2 with TRBJ2-5, with unresolved D. The germline CDR1 and CDR2 sequences are WSHSY and SAAADI. The CDR3 spans 14 residues. Trimming took off 4 bases at V and 4 bases at J, with 13 bases between the two ends. Written as DNA, the CDR3 is TGCGCCAGCAGTGTTAGGGAAATAGGAGAGACCCAGTACTTC. This codes for CASSVREIGETQYF.

The CDR3 region is CAWRAWGIGGYTF. CDR3 in DNA: TGTGCCTGGAGGGCGTGGGGGATCGGGGGCTACACCTTC. V usage is TRBV30 and J usage is TRBJ1-2, with D perhaps TRBD1 (5 bases). Germline lookup yields CDR1 GTSNPN and CDR2 SVGIG (reference sequence). CDR3 length: 13 amino acids. Between the trimmed V and J ends, which lost 3 bases and 8 bases, there was a span of 16 bases.

The CDR3 protein is CAISESKAAGGDEKLFF. In DNA, the CDR3 is TGTGCCATCAGTGAGTCTAAGGCCGCAGGGGGCGATGAAAAACTGTTTTTT. V usage is TRBV10-3 and J usage is TRBJ1-4; 8 bases map to TRBD1. V lost 0 bases, J lost 6 bases, and 9 bases stayed unmatched. This CDR3 comprises 17 residues. From germline, CDR1 is ENHRY and CDR2 SYGVKD.

A note on this clone: The sample has other DNA sequences that encode this CDR3 too. The chain carries TRBV27 and TRBJ1-5; 7 nucleotides align to TRBD1. CDR3 length: 14 amino acids. With 6 bases clipped from V and 5 bases from J, the junction kept 7 bases outside the gene matches. The germline V gene encodes CDR1 MNHEY and CDR2 SMNVEV (reference sequence). This CDR3 is CASSPGQPYQPQHF. The CDR3 region has the DNA TGTGCCAGCAGCCCGGGACAGCCATATCAGCCCCAGCATTTT.

This clone was seen a single time. Since no conserved phenylalanine or tryptophan closes the CDR3, a read error is the likely cause. The rearrangement links TRBV30 to TRBJ1-2, with a tentative D call TRBD1 (5 bases). The V gene's germline CDR1 is GTSNPN and CDR2 SVGIG (reference sequence). Trimming removed 3 bases at V and 9 bases at J, with 11 bases between. The CDR3 is 11 amino acids. CDR3: CAWSGTDRYTL. CDR3 coding DNA: TGTGCCTGGAGCGGGACGGACCGCTACACCCTC.

The J gene is TRBJ2-7, the V gene TRBV28; D gene ambiguous. The germline V gene encodes CDR1 MDHEN and CDR2 SYDVKM. This CDR3 is 14 amino acids long. Trimming stripped 10 bases from V and 2 bases from J, with 18 bases between. CDR3 loop: CATRTDQSAYEQYF. CDR3 sequence (DNA): TGTGCCACGAGGACGGATCAATCGGCCTACGAGCAGTACTTC.

The V call is TRBV7-9, the J call TRBJ1-1; the D gene is possibly TRBD1 (5 bases). Germline loops: CDR1 SEHNR, CDR2 FQNEAQ (reference sequence). The CDR3 is 14 residues long. V was shortened by 5 bases and J by 1 base, with 11 bases between the two germline ends. The CDR3 here is CASSRPQGNTEAFF. DNA of the CDR3: TGTGCCAGCAGCCGCCCGCAGGGGAACACTGAAGCTTTCTTT.

This chain uses TRBV6-1 with TRBJ2-5; TRBD1 matches at 7 bases. V lost 2 bases to trimming and J lost 5 bases; unmatched junction nucleotides: 11. The CDR3 loop spans 16 amino acids. The germline V gene has CDR1 MNHNS and CDR2 SASEGT. The CDR3 loop reads CASSEPWDRIVETQYF. DNA of the CDR3: TGTGCCAGCAGTGAACCCTGGGACAGAATTGTGGAGACCCAGTACTTC.